This TCR beta chain originates from a study of regulatory T cells in long-lasting Graves disease. Arm-PCR of CDR3 regions and iRepertoire HTBI primers were used to build TCR beta libraries. TCRdb re-called the multiplex PCR reads with MiXCR, one entry per CDR3 protein. This sample has approximately 300,000 distinct CDR3 sequences; approximately 20% occur once, and the top ten carry more than 35%. This clonotype was seen many times. Its specificity is unknown. Overall study results and limits: TCR diversity was lower in persistent Graves' patients (versus newly diagnosed ones). Investigators studied peripheral blood only, not thyroid tissue. There were preferences for TRBV28, TRBJ1-2 and TRBJ2-5 in persistent disease.

Trimming took 0 bases from V and 3 from J; bases not matched to a gene: 7. The CDR3 totals 17 residues. The germline V gene has CDR1 SGDLS and CDR2 YYNGEE. The time point denotes: newly diagnosed GD, antithyroid drugs for less than 3 months. From RNA extracted from PBMCs, the TCR library was made. EDTA tubes collected roughly 10 milliliters of peripheral blood. Specimen: peripheral blood mononuclear cells (PBMCs), collected at new diagnosis, from a patient treated with antithyroid drugs. The chain is built from TRBV9 and TRBJ2-2, with TRBD2 identical over 8 bases. The origin of this receptor is a female donor with Graves disease. CDR3 bases: TGTGCCAGCAGCGTAGAGGCTAGCGGGTTTTACACCGGGGAGCTGTTTTTT. It yields the protein CASSVEASGFYTGELFF. Full variable domain (remainder filled in from reference TRBV9 and TRBJ2-2): DSGVTQTPKHLITATGQRVTLRCSPRSGDLSVYWYQQSLDQGLQFLIQYYNGEERAKGNILERFSAQQFPDLHSELNLSSLELGDSALYFCASSVEASGFYTGELFFGEGSRLTVL.